The sequence of this T cell receptor beta chain was determined in a study of response to subunit inactivated influenza vaccine. The study's findings and limits: There was a suggestion from the authors that each seasonal influenza vaccination recruits few new T cells.

Notes on this clonotype: The antigen is not known.

V gave up 0 bases and J gave up 2 bases, with 11 bases separating them. This CDR3 comprises 15 residues. Germline CDR1 reads ENHRY; CDR2 reads SYGVKD. TCRdb re-called the RT-PCR reads with MiXCR, one entry per CDR3 protein. The data contain more than 150,000 distinct CDR3 sequences, roughly 10% of them singletons. Specimen: CD8+ T cells sorted from PBMCs, collected around 25 months after vaccination. The sequence came from a man between 50 and 69 years old who received an inactivated influenza vaccine. J is TRBJ2-7 and V is TRBV10-3; D tentatively fits TRBD1 or TRBD2 (5 bases each). CDR3 nucleotide sequence: TGTGCCATCAGTGAGTCTGGGGCGGGCGCCTACGAGCAGTACTTC. Translation: CAISESGAGAYEQYF.